One sample yielded the 17 T cell receptor beta chains listed below, sequenced in a study of cytomegalovirus exposure and HLA in healthy donors. PCR employed 60 Vbeta and 13 Jbeta primers. Clones were sequenced by immunoSEQ multiplex PCR, and TCRdb holds only the in-frame ones, with some missing. In the table there are roughly 200,000 clones, 65% to 80% of which are singletons. Sequencing was performed on PBMCs. Receptor source: a woman aged 35 to 49 in good health and CMV-seronegative.

In the case of this clone: A much larger clone sits a single nucleotide away, making a read error possible. The rearrangement joins TRBV30 to TRBJ1-2, with 8 bases lining up with TRBD1. This CDR3 contains 14 residues. Germline-derived CDR1 and CDR2 are GTSNPN and SVGIG (reference sequence). V trimming: 2 bases; J trimming: 8 bases; junction bases outside the gene matches: 10. The CDR3 DNA is TGTGCCTGGAGTACCCCAGGGGGCCTTTGGGGCTACACCTTC. It specifies CAWSTPGGLWGYTF.

As for this clone: An end of the junction does not agree with germline; a read error may underlie this. This sequence joins TRBV7-9 and TRBJ2-1, with TRBD2 identical over 11 bases. The CDR3 spans 19 residues. Germline values: CDR1 SEHNR, CDR2 FQNEAQ (reference sequence). The CDR3 loop reads CSSSLELAGGPLSLNEQFF. CDR3 nucleotides: TGTTCCAGCAGCTTAGAGCTAGCGGGAGGCCCCCTAAGTCTCAATGAGCAGTTCTTC.

This clone appeared a few times. This sequence joins TRBV6-6 and TRBJ2-1; D gene uncertain. The CDR3 spans 11 residues. V lost 5 bases and J lost 5, with 4 bases in between. Germline loops: CDR1 MNHNY, CDR2 SVGAGI (reference sequence). The CDR3 region is CASSLHNEQFF. Here the CDR3 DNA reads TGTGCCAGCAGTCTCCACAATGAGCAGTTCTTC.

The chain has TRBV7-9 and TRBJ2-7, with D possibly matching TRBD2 (7 bases). Trimming pared 6 bases from V and 3 bases from J, leaving 18 bases between. Germline V gives CDR1 SEHNR, CDR2 FQNEAQ (reference sequence). CDR3 size: 15 residues. The CDR3: CASSRGGARHYEQYF. DNA for the CDR3: TGTGCCAGCAGTCGTGGGGGGGCTCGGCACTACGAGCAGTACTTC.

The rearrangement links TRBV13 to TRBJ2-5, with TRBD1 as a possible D gene (6 bases). The CDR3 extends over 14 amino acids. CDR1 is PRHDT, CDR2 FYEKMQ, per germline (reference sequence). V dropped 5 bases and J dropped 1 base, with 11 bases sitting between them. The CDR3 DNA is TGTGCCAGCAGCCAGACAGGAGCCCAAGAGACCCAGTACTTC. Translating it yields CASSQTGAQETQYF.

The V call is TRBV6-1, the J call TRBJ1-1, with 9 bases aligning to TRBD1. CDR3 length: 14 residues. The germline gives CDR1 MNHNS, CDR2 SASEGT. The junction had 5 bases not matched to a gene; V was cut back by 5 bases and J by 4 bases. This CDR3 is CASSTTGGVTEAFF. The CDR3 bases are TGTGCCAGCAGTACGACAGGGGGAGTCACTGAAGCTTTCTTT.

This clone was seen a single time. The gene calls are TRBV28 and TRBJ2-7; 8 bases fit TRBD2. V lost 2 bases and J lost 9; bases outside the gene matches: 9. Germline assignment: CDR1 MDHEN and CDR2 SYDVKM. CDR3 length: 14 residues. The DNA for the CDR3 is TGTGCCAGCAGTTTAGGGGCTAGCGGGCGGATGCAGTACTTC. This translates into CASSLGASGRMQYF.

This clone was recorded once. V and J are TRBV5-1 and TRBJ2-2; D gene ambiguous. The germline V gene has CDR1 SGHRS and CDR2 YFSETQ. The CDR3 is 13 amino acids. Trimming removed 1 base at V and 5 bases at J, with 6 bases between. The CDR3 sequence is CASSLSQTGELFF. CDR3 bases: TGCGCCAGCAGCTTGAGCCAAACCGGGGAGCTGTTTTTT.

The chain recombines TRBV7-9 with TRBJ2-1; D may be TRBD1 (6 bases). Trimming took 6 bases from V and 5 from J, leaving 17 bases between them. Germline V gene lookup returns CDR1 SEHNR and CDR2 FQNEAQ (reference sequence). This CDR3 has 15 residues. CDR3 bases: TGTGCCAGCAGACTTACAGGGAAGTCCGACAATGAGCAGTTCTTC. Amino acid sequence: CASRLTGKSDNEQFF.

The chain uses TRBV7-3 and TRBJ2-1; possible D gene TRBD1, 5 bases. Germline assignment: CDR1 SGHTA and CDR2 FQGTGA. The V end was cut by 2 bases, the J end by 9 bases, with 11 bases between. CDR3 length: 13 amino acids. CDR3: CASSLDGRAEQFF. CDR3 coding DNA: TGTGCCAGCAGCTTAGATGGCAGGGCTGAGCAGTTCTTC.

The chain has TRBV7-9 and TRBJ2-1; TRBD1 agrees at 8 bases. The CDR3 sequence is 15 residues long. Germline V CDR1 and CDR2: SEHNR, FQNEAQ (reference sequence). The V segment lost 3 bases and the J segment 10 bases; nucleotides outside the gene matches: 11. CDR3: CASSLVLRGREEQFF. Here the CDR3 DNA reads TGTGCCAGCAGCTTGGTTCTCAGGGGGCGCGAGGAGCAGTTCTTC.

The chain carries TRBV10-3 and TRBJ2-1; TRBD2 might be the D (5 bases). Trimming shortened V by 2 bases and J by 13 bases, and 12 bases separated the two germline ends. The CDR3 length is 12 residues. Germline CDR1 reads ENHRY; CDR2 reads SYGVKD. The CDR3 nucleotides read TGTGCCATCAGTGAGGGAGCGGAACCTCAGTTCTTC. Protein sequence: CAISEGAEPQFF.

CDR3: CASSITWTTLGKETQYF. CDR3 bases: TGTGCCAGTAGTATAACATGGACAACCCTAGGAAAAGAGACCCAGTACTTC. The V and J genes are TRBV19 and TRBJ2-5, with D perhaps matching TRBD1 (5 bases). The CDR3 covers 17 residues. CDR1 LNHDA and CDR2 SQIVND come from the germline V gene (reference sequence). Trimming left V 2 bases short and J 3 bases short, with 19 bases between. The entire variable domain, with the rest obtained from reference TRBV19 and TRBJ2-5, is as follows: DGGITQSPKYLFRKEGQNVTLSCEQNLNHDAMYWYRQDPGQGLRLIYYSQIVNDFQKGDIAEGYSVSREKKESFPLTVTSAQKNPTAFYLCASSITWTTLGKETQYFGPGTRLLVL.

The chain joins TRBV7-8 to TRBJ2-7; D gene uncertain. V dropped 5 bases and J dropped 2 bases, with 19 bases sitting between them. The CDR3 loop spans 16 amino acids. CDR1 SGHVS and CDR2 FQNEAQ come from the germline V gene. The CDR3 bases are TGTGCCAGCAGCCATAACGAGAAGAGTCGAGCCTACGAGCAGTACTTC. This encodes CASSHNEKSRAYEQYF.

For the CDR3, the DNA is TGTGCCAGCAGTGCCCCCCCCGATCAGCCCCAGCATTTT. Encoded protein: CASSAPPDQPQHF. The chain combines TRBV6-1 with TRBJ1-5; D not resolved. Trimming took 4 bases from V and 5 from J, leaving 9 bases between them. The CDR3 has 13 amino acids. Germline V gives CDR1 MNHNS, CDR2 SASEGT.

The gene calls are TRBV7-6 and TRBJ2-3; 10 positions match TRBD2. This CDR3 contains 15 residues. Germline V gives CDR1 SGHVS, CDR2 FNYEAQ. Trimming cost V 3 bases and J 6 bases; bases outside gene matches: 6. This CDR3 reads CASSLGGLAVDTQYF. In DNA, the CDR3 is TGTGCCAGCAGCTTGGGAGGACTAGCGGTGGATACGCAGTATTTT. Full variable domain (outside the CDR3, taken from reference TRBV7-6 and TRBJ2-3): GAGVSQSPRYKVTKRGQDVALRCDPISGHVSLYWYRQALGQGPEFLTYFNYEAQQDKSGLPNDRFSAERPEGSISTLTIQRTEQRDSAMYRCASSLGGLAVDTQYFGPGTRLTVL.

The gene calls are TRBV15 and TRBJ2-5; TRBD2 aligns across 11 bases. CDR1 and CDR2 from the germline V gene are LNHNV and YYDKDF (reference sequence). The CDR3 totals 15 residues. Trimming cost V 3 bases and J 5 bases; bases outside gene matches: 5. In DNA form, the CDR3 reads TGTGCCACCAGCAGGGAGGGACTAGCGGATGAGACCCAGTACTTC. Translated: CATSREGLADETQYF.